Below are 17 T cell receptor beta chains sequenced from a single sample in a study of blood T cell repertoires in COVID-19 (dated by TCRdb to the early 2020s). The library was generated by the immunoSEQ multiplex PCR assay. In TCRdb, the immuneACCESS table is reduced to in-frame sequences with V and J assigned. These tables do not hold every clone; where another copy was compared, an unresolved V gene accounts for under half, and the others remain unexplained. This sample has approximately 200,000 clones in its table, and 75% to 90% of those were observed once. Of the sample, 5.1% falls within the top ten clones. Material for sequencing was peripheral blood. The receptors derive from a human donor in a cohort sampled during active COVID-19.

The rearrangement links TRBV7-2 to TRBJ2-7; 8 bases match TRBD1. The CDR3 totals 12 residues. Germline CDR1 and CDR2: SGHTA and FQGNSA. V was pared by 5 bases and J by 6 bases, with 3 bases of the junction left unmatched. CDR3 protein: CASSRTGREQYF. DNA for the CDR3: TGTGCCAGCAGCCGGACAGGGCGCGAGCAGTACTTC.

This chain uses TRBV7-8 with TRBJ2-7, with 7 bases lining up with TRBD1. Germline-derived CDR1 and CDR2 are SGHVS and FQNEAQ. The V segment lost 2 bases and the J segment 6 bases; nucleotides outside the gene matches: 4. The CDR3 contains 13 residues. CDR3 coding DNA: TGTGCCAGCAGCTTACAGGGGGTGGTCGAGCAGTACTTC. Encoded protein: CASSLQGVVEQYF. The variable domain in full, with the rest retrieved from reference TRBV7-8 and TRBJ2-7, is GAGVSQSPRYKVAKRGQDVALRCDPISGHVSLFWYQQALGQGPEFLTYFQNEAQLDKSGLPSDRFFAERPEGSVSTLKIQRTQQEDSAVYLCASSLQGVVEQYFGPGTRLTVT.

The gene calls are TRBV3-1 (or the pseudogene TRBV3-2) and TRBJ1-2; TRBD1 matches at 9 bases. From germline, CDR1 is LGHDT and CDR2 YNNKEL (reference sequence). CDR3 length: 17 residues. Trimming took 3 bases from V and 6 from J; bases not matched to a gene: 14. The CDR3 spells CASSQHNLRGQGDGYTF. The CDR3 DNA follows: TGTGCCAGCAGCCAGCACAACTTGCGGGGACAGGGAGATGGCTACACCTTC.

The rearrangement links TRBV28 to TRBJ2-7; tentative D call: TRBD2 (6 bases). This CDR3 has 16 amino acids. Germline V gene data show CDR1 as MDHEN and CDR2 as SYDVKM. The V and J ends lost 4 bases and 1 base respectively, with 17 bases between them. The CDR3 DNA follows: TGTGCCAGCAGTTCGACGGGCGGGGCCAGGTCCTACGAGCAGTACTTC. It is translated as CASSSTGGARSYEQYF.

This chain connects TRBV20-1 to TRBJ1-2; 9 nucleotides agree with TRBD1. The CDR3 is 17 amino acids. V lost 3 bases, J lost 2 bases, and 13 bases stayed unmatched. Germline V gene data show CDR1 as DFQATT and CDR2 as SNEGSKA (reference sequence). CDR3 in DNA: TGCAGTGCTAGTAGATCCGGGACAGGGATTCTAAACTATGGCTACACCTTC. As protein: CSASRSGTGILNYGYTF.

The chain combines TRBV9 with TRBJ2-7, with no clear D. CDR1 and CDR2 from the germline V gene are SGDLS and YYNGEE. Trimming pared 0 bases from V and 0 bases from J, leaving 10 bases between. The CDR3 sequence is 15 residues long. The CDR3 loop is CASSVGHLLSYEQYF. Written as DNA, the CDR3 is TGTGCCAGCAGCGTAGGACACCTACTCTCCTACGAGCAGTACTTC.

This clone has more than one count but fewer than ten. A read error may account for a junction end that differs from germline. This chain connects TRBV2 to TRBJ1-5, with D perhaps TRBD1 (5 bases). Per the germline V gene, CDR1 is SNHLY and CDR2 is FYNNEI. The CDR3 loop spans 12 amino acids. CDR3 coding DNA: TGTGCCAGCAGGGAAGAACTCAGGGCCCAGCATTTT. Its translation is CASREELRAQHF.

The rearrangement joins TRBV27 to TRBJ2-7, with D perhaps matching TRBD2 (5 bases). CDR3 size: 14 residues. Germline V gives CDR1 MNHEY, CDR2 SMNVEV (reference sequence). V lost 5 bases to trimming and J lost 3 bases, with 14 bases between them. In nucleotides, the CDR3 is TGTGCCAGCAGTACTACACTAGAGGGCTACGAGCAGTACTTC. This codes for CASSTTLEGYEQYF.

The CDR3, as DNA: TGTGCCAGCAGTCGACAGGGGAACTACGAGCAGTACTTC. This translates into CASSRQGNYEQYF. The V call is TRBV6-5, the J call TRBJ2-7; TRBD1 agrees at 8 bases. This CDR3 region has 13 residues. Per the germline V gene, CDR1 is MNHEY and CDR2 is SVGAGI. Trimming cost V 5 bases and J 3 bases; bases outside gene matches: 3.

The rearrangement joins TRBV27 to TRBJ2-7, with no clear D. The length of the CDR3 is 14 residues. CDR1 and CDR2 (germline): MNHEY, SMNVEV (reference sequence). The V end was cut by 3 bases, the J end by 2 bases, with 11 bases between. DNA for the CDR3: TGTGCCAGCAGTTTTGACGGGTATACCTACGAGCAGTACTTC. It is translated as CASSFDGYTYEQYF.

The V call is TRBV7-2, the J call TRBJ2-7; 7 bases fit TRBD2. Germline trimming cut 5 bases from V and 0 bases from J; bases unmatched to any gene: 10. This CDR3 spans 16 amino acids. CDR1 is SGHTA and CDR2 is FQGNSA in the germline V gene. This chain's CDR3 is CASSRRGAGSSYEQYF. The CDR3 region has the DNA TGTGCCAGCAGCCGCCGGGGAGCGGGGAGCTCCTACGAGCAGTACTTC.

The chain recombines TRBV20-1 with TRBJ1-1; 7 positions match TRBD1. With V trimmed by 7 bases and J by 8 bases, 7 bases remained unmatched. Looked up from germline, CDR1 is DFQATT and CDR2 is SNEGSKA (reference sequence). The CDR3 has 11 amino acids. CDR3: CSGGQLGEAFF. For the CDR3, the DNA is TGCAGTGGGGGACAGTTGGGGGAAGCTTTCTTT.

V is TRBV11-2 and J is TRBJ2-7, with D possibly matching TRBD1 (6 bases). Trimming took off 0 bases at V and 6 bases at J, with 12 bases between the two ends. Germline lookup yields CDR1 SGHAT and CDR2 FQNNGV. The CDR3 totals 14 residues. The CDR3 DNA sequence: TGTGCCAGCAGCTTAGAATTCCGAGGGGGCGAGCAGTACTTC. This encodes CASSLEFRGGEQYF.

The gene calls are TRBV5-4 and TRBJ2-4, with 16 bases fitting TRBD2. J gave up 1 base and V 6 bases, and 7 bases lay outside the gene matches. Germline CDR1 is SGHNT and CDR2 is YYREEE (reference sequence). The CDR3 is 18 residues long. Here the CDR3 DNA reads TGTGCCAGCACCTCCGGGACTAGCGGGAGGGCCGCCAAAAACATTCAGTACTTC. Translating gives CASTSGTSGRAAKNIQYF.

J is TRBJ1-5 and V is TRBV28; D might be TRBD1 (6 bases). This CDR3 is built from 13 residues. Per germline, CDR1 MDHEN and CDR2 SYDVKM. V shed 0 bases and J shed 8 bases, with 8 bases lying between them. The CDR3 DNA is TGTGCCAGCAGTTTATGGGGGGCAAAGCCCCAGCATTTT. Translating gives CASSLWGAKPQHF.

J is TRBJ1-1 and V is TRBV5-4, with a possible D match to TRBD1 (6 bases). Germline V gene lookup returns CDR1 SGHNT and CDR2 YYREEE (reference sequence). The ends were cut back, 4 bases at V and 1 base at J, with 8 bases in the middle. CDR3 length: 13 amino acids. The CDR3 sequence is CASSLRGNTEAFF. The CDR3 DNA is TGTGCCAGCAGCCTCAGGGGGAACACTGAAGCTTTCTTT.

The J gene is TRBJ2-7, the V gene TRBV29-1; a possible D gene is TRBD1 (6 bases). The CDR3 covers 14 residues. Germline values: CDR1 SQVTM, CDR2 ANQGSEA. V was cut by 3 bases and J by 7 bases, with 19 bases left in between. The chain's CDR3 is CSVENTAYREEQYF. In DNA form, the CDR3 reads TGCAGCGTTGAGAATACTGCCTACAGGGAAGAGCAGTACTTC.